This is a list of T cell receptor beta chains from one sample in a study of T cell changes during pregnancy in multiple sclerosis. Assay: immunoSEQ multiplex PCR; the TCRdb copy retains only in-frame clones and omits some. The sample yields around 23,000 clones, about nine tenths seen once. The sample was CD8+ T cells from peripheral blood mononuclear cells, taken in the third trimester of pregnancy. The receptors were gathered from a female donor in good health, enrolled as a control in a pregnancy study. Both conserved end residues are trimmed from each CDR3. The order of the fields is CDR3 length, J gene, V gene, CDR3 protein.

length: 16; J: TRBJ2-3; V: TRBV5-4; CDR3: ASSGFSGGPHSTDTQY
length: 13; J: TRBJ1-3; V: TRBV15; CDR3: ATSRDMSSGNTIY
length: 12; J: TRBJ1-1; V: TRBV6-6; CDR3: ASSYQTGWAEAF
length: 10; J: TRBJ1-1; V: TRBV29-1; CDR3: SAEAPNTEAF
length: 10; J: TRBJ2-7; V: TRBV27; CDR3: ASRDSSYEQY
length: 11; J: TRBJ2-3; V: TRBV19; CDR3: ASSIPGWDTQY
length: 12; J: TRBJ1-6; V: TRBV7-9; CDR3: ASSLVQPNSPLH
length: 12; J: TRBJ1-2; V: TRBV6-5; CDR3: ASGGQGENVGYT
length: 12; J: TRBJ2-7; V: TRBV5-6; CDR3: ASSSGLAGYEQY
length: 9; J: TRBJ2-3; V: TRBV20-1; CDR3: SATSGGEQY
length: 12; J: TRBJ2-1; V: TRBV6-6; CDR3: ASSTPGQYNEQF
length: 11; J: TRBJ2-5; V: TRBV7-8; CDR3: ASSYGGLETQY
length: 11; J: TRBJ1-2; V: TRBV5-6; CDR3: ASSSQGDYGYT
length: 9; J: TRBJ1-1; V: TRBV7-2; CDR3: ASSLGTEAF